These 18 T cell receptor beta chains originate from one sample sequenced in a study of blood T cell repertoires in COVID-19. Some clones are missing from TCRdb's copy, which holds only in-frame ones; the method was immunoSEQ multiplex PCR. This table holds a few hundred thousand clones, 90% found once. The sequenced sample consisted of PBMCs or T cells enriched from blood (not recorded which). These receptors were taken from a man aged 25-45 years who had recovered from COVID-19.

This clone was seen once. The CDR3: CASSHRDRGRVTQYF. The CDR3 bases are TGTGCCAGCAGTCACCGGGACAGGGGGAGGGTGACCCAGTACTTC. The chain employs TRBV28 and TRBJ2-5, with 11 nucleotides matching TRBD1. Germline V gives CDR1 MDHEN, CDR2 SYDVKM. With V trimmed by 5 bases and J by 7 bases, 9 bases remained unmatched. This CDR3 is 15 amino acids long.

In this sample, this clone turned up a few times. The CDR3 spells CASSLTDRGDYGYTF. CDR3 nucleotides: TGTGCCAGCAGTCTAACCGACAGGGGGGACTATGGCTACACCTTC. The chain combines TRBV6-5 with TRBJ1-2; TRBD1 agrees at 9 bases. Trimming cost V 5 bases and J 3 bases; bases outside gene matches: 7. Germline V gene data show CDR1 as MNHEY and CDR2 as SVGAGI. The CDR3 has 15 amino acids.

This clone was counted once. The chain recombines TRBV25-1 with TRBJ1-1, with D maybe TRBD1 (6 bases). The V gene's germline CDR1 is MGHDK and CDR2 SYGVNS. The CDR3 has 17 residues. The ends were cut back, 0 bases at V and 2 bases at J, with 16 bases in the middle. CDR3 sequence: CASSEYRGGGDNTEAFF. For the CDR3, the DNA is TGTGCCAGCAGTGAATATAGGGGAGGGGGGGATAACACTGAAGCTTTCTTT.

For the CDR3, the DNA is TGTGCCAGCTCCCAGGTCGCCTACGAGCAGTACTTC. This translates into CASSQVAYEQYF. The chain is built from TRBV7-9 and TRBJ2-7; unclear D gene. CDR3 size: 12 residues. V gave up 8 bases and J gave up 2 bases, with 10 bases separating them. Germline assignment: CDR1 SEHNR and CDR2 FQNEAQ (reference sequence).

The chain carries TRBV29-1 and TRBJ1-1; 7 bases are a match to TRBD1. V shed 5 bases, J shed 2 bases, and the junction held 2 bases outside the gene matches. The germline V gene encodes CDR1 SQVTM and CDR2 ANQGSEA. The CDR3 totals 12 residues. The CDR3 nucleotides are TGCAGCGTTAGACAGGGAAACACTGAAGCTTTCTTT. Protein sequence: CSVRQGNTEAFF.

The chain has TRBV9 and TRBJ1-1; D remains unclear. Germline V gene data show CDR1 as SGDLS and CDR2 as YYNGEE. Trimming left V 0 bases short and J 1 base short, with 10 bases between. This CDR3 spans 15 amino acids. CDR3 coding DNA: TGTGCCAGCAGCGTAGTGGAGGGTGGGAACACTGAAGCTTTCTTT. This translates into CASSVVEGGNTEAFF.

This clone was detected only once. This chain joins TRBV20-1 and TRBJ2-1, with TRBD2 as a possible D gene (6 bases). The V end was cut by 3 bases, the J end by 9 bases, with 18 bases between. Germline CDR1 DFQATT, CDR2 SNEGSKA (reference sequence). The CDR3 runs 14 residues. The CDR3 spells CSASYGSVGSEQFF. DNA of the CDR3: TGCAGTGCTAGTTACGGGAGCGTCGGCAGTGAGCAGTTCTTC.

The genes are TRBV7-2 and TRBJ2-7; 11 nucleotides agree with TRBD2. Germline trimming cut 1 base from V and 5 bases from J; bases unmatched to any gene: 10. The V gene's germline CDR1 is SGHTA and CDR2 FQGNSA. The CDR3 contains 17 residues. Here the CDR3 reads CASSLVRLAGGPNEQYF. Here the CDR3 DNA reads TGTGCCAGCAGCTTAGTTAGGTTAGCGGGAGGGCCCAACGAGCAGTACTTC.

The V gene is TRBV30, the J gene TRBJ2-5; D is uncertain. The CDR3 covers 13 residues. Germline V gene lookup returns CDR1 GTSNPN and CDR2 SVGIG (reference sequence). Trimming removed 5 bases at V and 1 base at J, with 11 bases between. CDR3 nucleotide sequence: TGTGCCTGGGGCGAGCTCCCCCAAGAGACCCAGTACTTC. This gives the protein CAWGELPQETQYF.

This chain links TRBV6-2 or TRBV6-3 with TRBJ1-5, with D uncertain. The CDR3 totals 15 residues. V shed 2 bases and J shed 3 bases, with 11 bases lying between them. CDR1 and CDR2 from the germline V gene are MNHEY and SVGEGT. Here the CDR3 DNA reads TGTGCCAGCAGTTACCCGGGGTCTATCAATCAGCCCCAGCATTTT. This codes for CASSYPGSINQPQHF.

The J gene is TRBJ2-5, the V gene TRBV20-1; weak D call: TRBD2 (5 bases). The germline V and J ends were trimmed by 3 bases and 3 bases, with 14 bases remaining between them. There are 14 residues in the CDR3. Per the germline V gene, CDR1 is DFQATT and CDR2 is SNEGSKA (reference sequence). The CDR3 DNA reads TGCAGTGCTAGTGGTTTCCGGGGTGAAGAGACCCAGTACTTC. It is translated as CSASGFRGEETQYF.

The rearrangement joins TRBV6-5 to TRBJ1-3, with a possible D match to TRBD1 (6 bases). The CDR3 consists of 15 residues. Trimming left V 6 bases short and J 3 bases short, with 15 bases between. Germline V gives CDR1 MNHEY, CDR2 SVGAGI. The CDR3 sequence is CASRPPGQIGNTIYF. Here the CDR3 DNA reads TGTGCCAGCAGGCCACCGGGACAAATTGGAAACACCATATATTTT.

The chain carries TRBV5-4 and TRBJ2-3; 8 bases agree with TRBD2. Germline assignment: CDR1 SGHNT and CDR2 YYREEE (reference sequence). The CDR3 loop spans 13 amino acids. Trimming at V came to 3 bases and at J to 12 bases, leaving 9 bases not matched to a gene. The CDR3 DNA sequence: TGTGCCAGCAGCTCAGACGAGCGGGGGCCTCAGTATTTT. Its translation is CASSSDERGPQYF.

The chain employs TRBV29-1 and TRBJ2-2; a weak D match, TRBD1 (6 bases). Germline CDR1 and CDR2: SQVTM and ANQGSEA. The CDR3 is made up of 16 amino acids. V was trimmed by 7 bases and J by 5 bases, leaving 23 bases between them. This CDR3 is CSAMEVGGTGTGELFF. CDR3 in DNA: TGCAGCGCCATGGAGGTAGGGGGTACAGGAACCGGGGAGCTGTTTTTT.

This sequence joins TRBV7-2 and TRBJ1-4; the D gene is possibly TRBD1 (6 bases). The CDR3 extends over 18 amino acids. Germline V lookup: CDR1 SGHTA, CDR2 FQGNSA. V was pared by 2 bases and J by 4 bases, with 20 bases between. CDR3 residues: CASSLSPGQYPFNEKLFF. The CDR3 nucleotides are TGTGCCAGCAGCTTAAGCCCGGGACAATATCCCTTTAATGAAAAACTGTTTTTT.

The chain couples TRBV7-8 to TRBJ2-1; 8 bases line up with TRBD2. This CDR3 is 15 amino acids long. Germline V gives CDR1 SGHVS, CDR2 FQNEAQ. Unmatched junction bases numbered 10, after V lost 4 bases and J lost 8 bases. CDR3 in amino acids: CASSSLEGTRHEQFF. The CDR3 DNA reads as TGTGCCAGCAGCTCCCTAGAGGGGACTAGACATGAGCAGTTCTTC.

This chain joins TRBV6-2 or TRBV6-3 and TRBJ2-7; the D is unclear. The ends were cut back, 3 bases at V and 2 bases at J, with 8 bases in the middle. Germline values: CDR1 MNHEY, CDR2 SVGEGT. The CDR3 is 13 residues long. The CDR3 DNA follows: TGTGCCAGCAGTTATCTCCTAGCCTACGAGCAGTACTTC. Translation gives CASSYLLAYEQYF.

The V and J genes are TRBV15 and TRBJ2-3; a possible D gene is TRBD2 (7 bases). Germline V gene lookup returns CDR1 LNHNV and CDR2 YYDKDF (reference sequence). CDR3 length equals 13 residues. Trimming cost V 5 bases and J 9 bases, with 15 bases left between them. CDR3 DNA: TGTGCCACCAGCCTATCGGGGAGGGGGACGCAGTATTTT. It translates to CATSLSGRGTQYF.